This T cell receptor (beta chain) was sequenced during a study of blood T cell repertoires in COVID-19. Trimming cost V 2 bases and J 11 bases, with 16 bases left between them. The germline V gene has CDR1 KGHSH and CDR2 LQKENI. The length of the CDR3 is 14 residues. Libraries were prepared by immunoSEQ multiplex PCR; TCRdb keeps only in-frame clonotypes and omits some of them. The sample consists of 350,000 to 550,000 clones, roughly 89% of them appearing once. This receptor was identified in a young woman with acute or convalescent COVID-19. The specimen sequenced was peripheral blood. The chain joins TRBV18 to TRBJ1-5, with a possible D match to TRBD1 (5 bases). The CDR3: CASSPRGGDLSQHF. CDR3 bases: TGTGCCAGCTCACCAAGGGGAGGGGATCTATCCCAGCATTTT.